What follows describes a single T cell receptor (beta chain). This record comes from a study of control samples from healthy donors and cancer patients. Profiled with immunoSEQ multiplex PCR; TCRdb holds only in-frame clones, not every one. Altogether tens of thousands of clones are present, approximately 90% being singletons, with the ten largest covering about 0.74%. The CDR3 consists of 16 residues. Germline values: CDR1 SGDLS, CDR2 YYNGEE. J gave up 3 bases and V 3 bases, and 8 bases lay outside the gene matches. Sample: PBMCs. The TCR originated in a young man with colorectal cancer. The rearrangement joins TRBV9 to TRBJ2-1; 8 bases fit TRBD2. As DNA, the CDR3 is TGTGCCAGCAGCGGACGGGCGGGGGGTCTCTACAATGAGCAGTTCTTC. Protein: CASSGRAGGLYNEQFF.